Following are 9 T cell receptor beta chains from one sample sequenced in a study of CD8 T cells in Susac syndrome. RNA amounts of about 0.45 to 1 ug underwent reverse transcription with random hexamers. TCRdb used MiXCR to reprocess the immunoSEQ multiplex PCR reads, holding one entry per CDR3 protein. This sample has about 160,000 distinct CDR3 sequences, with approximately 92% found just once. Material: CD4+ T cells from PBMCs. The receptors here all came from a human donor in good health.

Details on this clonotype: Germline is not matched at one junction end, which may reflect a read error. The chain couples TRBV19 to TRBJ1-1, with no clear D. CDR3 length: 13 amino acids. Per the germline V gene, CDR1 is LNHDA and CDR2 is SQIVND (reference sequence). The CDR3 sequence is CASSIDGGSEAFF. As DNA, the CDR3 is TGTGCCAGTAGCATAGATGGAGGGTCGGAAGCTTTCTTT.

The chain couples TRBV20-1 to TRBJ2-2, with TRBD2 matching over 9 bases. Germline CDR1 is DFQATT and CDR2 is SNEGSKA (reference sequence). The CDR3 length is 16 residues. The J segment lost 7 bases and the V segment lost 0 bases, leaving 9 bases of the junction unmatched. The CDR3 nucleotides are TGCAGTGCTAGAGATCCTGCGGGGGGGCCGAACGGGGAGCTGTTTTTT. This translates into CSARDPAGGPNGELFF.

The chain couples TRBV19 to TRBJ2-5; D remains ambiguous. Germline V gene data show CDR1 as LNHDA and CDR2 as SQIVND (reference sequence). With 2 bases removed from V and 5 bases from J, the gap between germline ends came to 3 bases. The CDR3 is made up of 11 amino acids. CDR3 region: CASSIMETQYF. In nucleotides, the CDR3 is TGTGCCAGTAGTATAATGGAGACCCAGTACTTC.

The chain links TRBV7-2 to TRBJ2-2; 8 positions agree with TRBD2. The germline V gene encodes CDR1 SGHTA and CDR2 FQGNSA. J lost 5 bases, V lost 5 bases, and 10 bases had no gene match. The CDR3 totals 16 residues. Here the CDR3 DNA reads TGTGCCAGCAGCCCCCGGGGTAGCGGGGCGACCGGGGAGCTGTTTTTT. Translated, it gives CASSPRGSGATGELFF.

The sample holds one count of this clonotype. The CDR3 DNA is TGTGCCAGCAGCTCGGGACAGTCATACAATGAGCAGTTCTTC. It codes for CASSSGQSYNEQFF. This sequence joins TRBV7-9 and TRBJ2-1, with TRBD1 matching 7 bases. This CDR3 is built from 14 residues. The V gene's germline CDR1 is SEHNR and CDR2 FQNEAQ (reference sequence). With 4 bases clipped from V and 4 bases from J, the junction kept 4 bases outside the gene matches.

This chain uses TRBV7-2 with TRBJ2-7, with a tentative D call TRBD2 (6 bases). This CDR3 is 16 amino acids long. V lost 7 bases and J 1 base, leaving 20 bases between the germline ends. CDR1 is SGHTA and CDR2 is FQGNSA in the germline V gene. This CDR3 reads CASTLPGGNSSYEQYF. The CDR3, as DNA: TGTGCCAGCACCCTCCCCGGGGGAAACTCATCCTACGAGCAGTACTTC.

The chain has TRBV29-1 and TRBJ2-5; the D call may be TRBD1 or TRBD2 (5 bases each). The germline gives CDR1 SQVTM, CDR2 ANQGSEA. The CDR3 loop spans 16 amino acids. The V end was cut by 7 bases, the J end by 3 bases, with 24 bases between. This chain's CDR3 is CSGGSGPTISKETQYF. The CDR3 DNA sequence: TGCAGCGGTGGTTCGGGACCCACGATTTCAAAAGAGACCCAGTACTTC.

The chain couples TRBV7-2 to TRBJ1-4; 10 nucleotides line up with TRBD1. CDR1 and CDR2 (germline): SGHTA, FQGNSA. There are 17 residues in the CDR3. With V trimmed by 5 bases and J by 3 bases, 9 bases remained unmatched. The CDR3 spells CASSLRQGASANEKLFF. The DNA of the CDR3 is TGTGCCAGCAGCCTCAGACAGGGGGCGTCCGCTAATGAAAAACTGTTTTTT.

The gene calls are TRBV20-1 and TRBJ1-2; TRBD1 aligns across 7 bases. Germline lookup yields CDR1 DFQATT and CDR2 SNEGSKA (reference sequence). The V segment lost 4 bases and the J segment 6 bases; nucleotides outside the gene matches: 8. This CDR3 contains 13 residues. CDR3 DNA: TGCAGTGCTACCCATACAGGGGTCCATGGCTACACCTTC. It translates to CSATHTGVHGYTF.